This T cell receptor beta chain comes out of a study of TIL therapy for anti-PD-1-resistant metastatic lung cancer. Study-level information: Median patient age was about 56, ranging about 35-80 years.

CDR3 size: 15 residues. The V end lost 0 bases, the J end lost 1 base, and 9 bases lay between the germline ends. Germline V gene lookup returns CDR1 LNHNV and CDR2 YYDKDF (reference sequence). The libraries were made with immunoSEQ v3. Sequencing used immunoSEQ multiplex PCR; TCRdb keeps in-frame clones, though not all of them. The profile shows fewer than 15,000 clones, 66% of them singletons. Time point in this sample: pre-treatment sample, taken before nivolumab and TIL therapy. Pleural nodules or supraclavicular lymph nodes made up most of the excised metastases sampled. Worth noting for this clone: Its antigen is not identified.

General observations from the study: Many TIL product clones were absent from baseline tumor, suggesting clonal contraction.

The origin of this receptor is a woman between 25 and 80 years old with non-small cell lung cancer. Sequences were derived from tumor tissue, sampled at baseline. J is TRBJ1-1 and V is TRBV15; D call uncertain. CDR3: CATSRDRGTNTEAFF. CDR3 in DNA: TGTGCCACCAGCAGAGATCGTGGAACGAACACTGAAGCTTTCTTT.